The clone carrying this TCR beta chain showed up just a few times. Method: immunoSEQ multiplex PCR; TCRdb's copy keeps in-frame clones and lacks some. The repertoire holds under 11,000 clones, more than 55% seen once, with less than 10% in the top ten. This record comes from a study of radiation and T cells in renal cell carcinoma. Specified treatment: treatment-naive control, cytoreductive nephrectomy. This CDR3 spans 15 amino acids. Germline values: CDR1 LNHDA, CDR2 SQIVND (reference sequence). The J segment lost 4 bases and the V segment lost 3 bases, leaving 7 bases of the junction unmatched. The clonotype originates from a man in his forties or fifties with renal cell carcinoma. The sequencing here drew on tumor tissue, taken from a patient whose treatment was nephrectomy without radiotherapy. This chain links TRBV19 with TRBJ1-2; 8 positions agree with TRBD1. CDR3 residues: CASSIGTGLLYGYTF. Here the CDR3 DNA reads TGTGCCAGTAGTATCGGGACAGGACTCCTCTATGGCTACACCTTC.